What follows are 22 T cell receptor beta chains derived from one specimen sequenced in a study of blood T cell repertoires in COVID-19. Sequenced by immunoSEQ multiplex PCR; TCRdb stores in-frame clones only, minus some. The sample holds around 56,000 clones; roughly 90% are singletons and the top ten take around 18%. Sequenced input: peripheral blood. The receptor source for this set is a human donor in a cohort sampled during active COVID-19.

The chain uses TRBV11-2 and TRBJ2-2; D may be TRBD1 (6 bases). V was clipped by 1 base and J by 0 bases, with 15 bases between them. The CDR3 has 18 residues. Germline values: CDR1 SGHAT, CDR2 FQNNGV. The CDR3 protein is CASSLGTVLIANTGELFF. The CDR3 nucleotides are TGTGCCAGCAGCTTAGGGACAGTCCTAATCGCGAACACCGGGGAGCTGTTTTTT.

V gene TRBV5-1 combines with J gene TRBJ2-1; no firm D call. This CDR3 is built from 15 residues. The V gene's germline CDR1 is SGHRS and CDR2 YFSETQ. Trimming took off 3 bases at V and 0 bases at J, with 10 bases between the two ends. The CDR3 protein is CASSYLLSSYNEQFF. DNA of the CDR3: TGCGCCAGCAGCTATTTACTAAGCTCCTACAATGAGCAGTTCTTC.

The chain recombines TRBV11-2 with TRBJ1-1; D call uncertain. This CDR3 comprises 13 residues. V lost 1 base, J lost 3 bases, and 6 bases lay in between. Germline V gives CDR1 SGHAT, CDR2 FQNNGV. The CDR3 region is CASSLAGYTEAFF. As DNA, the CDR3 is TGTGCCAGCAGCTTAGCGGGATACACTGAAGCTTTCTTT. The full variable domain, with the rest looked up from reference TRBV11-2 and TRBJ1-1, is EAGVAQSPRYKIIEKRQSVAFWCNPISGHATLYWYQQILGQGPKLLIQFQNNGVVDDSQLPKDRFSAERLKGVDSTLKIQPAKLEDSAVYLCASSLAGYTEAFFGQGTRLTVV.

The J gene is TRBJ1-1, the V gene TRBV19; 9 bases line up with TRBD1. With V trimmed by 1 base and J by 5 bases, 8 bases remained unmatched. CDR1 is LNHDA and CDR2 is SQIVND in the germline V gene (reference sequence). The CDR3 is 16 amino acids. The CDR3 loop reads CASSIGPGQGKTEAFF. The CDR3 DNA follows: TGTGCCAGTAGTATAGGACCGGGACAGGGAAAAACTGAAGCTTTCTTT.

The rearrangement uses TRBV11-2 and TRBJ1-6; D is unclear. The CDR3 has 15 residues. Trimming removed 1 base from V and 6 bases from J, with 10 bases in between. CDR1 and CDR2 (germline): SGHAT, FQNNGV. Written as DNA, the CDR3 is TGTGCCAGCAGCTTAGGAGGCTTTTTTAATTCACCCCTCCACTTT. The encoded protein is CASSLGGFFNSPLHF.

The table lists this clone with a few counts. The genes are TRBV10-3 and TRBJ2-7, with D possibly TRBD1 on 5 matching bases. CDR3 length: 15 residues. Germline-derived CDR1 and CDR2 are ENHRY and SYGVKD. The ends were cut back, 0 bases at V and 0 bases at J, with 9 bases in the middle. This CDR3 reads CAISESDSRSYEQYF. The CDR3 region has the DNA TGTGCCATCAGTGAGTCAGACAGCCGCTCCTACGAGCAGTACTTC.

This CDR3 is CSVSVIAEPDVGQYF. The CDR3, as DNA: TGCAGCGTGTCGGTGATAGCGGAACCCGACGTGGGGCAGTATTTT. The rearrangement links TRBV29-1 to TRBJ2-3, with D tentatively TRBD2 (6 bases). CDR3 length: 15 amino acids. Germline V gene sequence: CDR1 SQVTM, CDR2 ANQGSEA. V lost 6 bases, J lost 11 bases, and 27 bases lay in between.

This clone has just one count. CDR3 sequence: CASSDRVWETQYF. Here the CDR3 DNA reads TGTGCCAGCTCCGACAGGGTTTGGGAGACCCAGTACTTC. The chain has TRBV7-8 and TRBJ2-5, with TRBD1 matching 7 bases. The germline V gene encodes CDR1 SGHVS and CDR2 FQNEAQ. The CDR3 consists of 13 residues. The V gene end was trimmed by 8 bases and the J gene end by 5 bases; junction bases not matched to a gene: 8.

The chain joins TRBV29-1 to TRBJ1-1; weak D call: TRBD1 (5 bases). Germline CDR1 reads SQVTM; CDR2 reads ANQGSEA. This CDR3 has 13 residues. Trimming removed 4 bases from V and 2 bases from J, with 11 bases in between. The DNA of the CDR3 is TGCAGCGTTGGGGGACTCCTTAACACTGAAGCTTTCTTT. The encoded protein is CSVGGLLNTEAFF. Filled out from reference TRBV29-1 and TRBJ1-1, the complete variable domain reads SAVISQKPSRDICQRGTSLTIQCQVDSQVTMMFWYRQQPGQSLTLIATANQGSEATYESGFVIDKFPISRPNLTFSTLTVSNMSPEDSSIYLCSVGGLLNTEAFFGQGTRLTVV.

The V call is TRBV27, the J call TRBJ1-4, with no clear D. Germline V CDR1 and CDR2: MNHEY, SMNVEV (reference sequence). V lost 5 bases and J 3 bases, leaving 13 bases between the germline ends. The CDR3 is made up of 15 amino acids. The CDR3 bases are TGTGCCAGCAGTGGATGGACTCCAGCTAATGAAAAACTGTTTTTT. The encoded protein is CASSGWTPANEKLFF.

This chain links TRBV20-1 with TRBJ2-7, with D hard to call. Between the trimmed V and J ends, which lost 3 bases and 4 bases, there was a span of 16 bases. Per the germline V gene, CDR1 is DFQATT and CDR2 is SNEGSKA (reference sequence). This CDR3 region has 14 residues. The CDR3 coding sequence is TGCAGTGCTAGTGAGAAGTCGACTGGGTACGAGCAGTACTTC. This encodes CSASEKSTGYEQYF.

The rearrangement joins TRBV28 to TRBJ1-1, with D maybe TRBD1 (5 bases). Between the trimmed V and J ends, which lost 7 bases and 4 bases, there was a span of 16 bases. CDR1 and CDR2 from the germline V gene are MDHEN and SYDVKM. The CDR3 contains 14 residues. The CDR3 here is CASTLGGGGTEAFF. CDR3 DNA: TGTGCCAGCACCCTCGGCGGGGGGGGCACTGAAGCTTTCTTT.

The chain is built from TRBV9 and TRBJ2-5, with 9 bases aligning to TRBD1. With V trimmed by 4 bases and J by 3 bases, 4 bases remained unmatched. The CDR3 loop spans 14 amino acids. Germline assignment: CDR1 SGDLS and CDR2 YYNGEE. CDR3 in DNA: TGTGCCAGCAGCACCTGGACAGGGGAAGAGACCCAGTACTTC. It translates to CASSTWTGEETQYF.

V usage is TRBV2 and J usage is TRBJ2-2, with 11 bases identical to TRBD2. The length of the CDR3 is 14 residues. CDR1 and CDR2 from the germline V gene are SNHLY and FYNNEI. The ends lost 9 bases at V and 7 bases at J; junction bases unmatched: 7. The CDR3 loop reads CASALAGVGGELFF. The DNA for the CDR3 is TGTGCCAGTGCACTAGCGGGGGTCGGCGGGGAGCTGTTTTTT.

This chain links TRBV6-5 with TRBJ2-3, with D tentatively TRBD1 (5 bases). Per germline, CDR1 MNHEY and CDR2 SVGAGI. The CDR3 has 14 residues. V lost 2 bases to trimming and J lost 6 bases, with 12 bases between them. The CDR3 DNA reads TGTGCCAGCAGTTACCGAGGAGCAGGGGATACGCAGTATTTT. It yields the protein CASSYRGAGDTQYF.

This rearrangement joins TRBV19 to TRBJ1-6; 7 positions match TRBD1. CDR3 size: 15 residues. CDR1 is LNHDA and CDR2 is SQIVND in the germline V gene (reference sequence). Trimming took 4 bases from V and 8 from J; bases not matched to a gene: 8. CDR3 in amino acids: CASSKAGQPYSPLHF. In DNA form, the CDR3 reads TGTGCCAGTAGTAAGGCGGGACAGCCATATTCACCCCTCCACTTT.

The chain links TRBV19 to TRBJ1-1; 8 nucleotides match TRBD1. The junction had 6 bases not matched to a gene; V was cut back by 3 bases and J by 0 bases. The CDR3 totals 16 residues. Germline V gives CDR1 LNHDA, CDR2 SQIVND (reference sequence). CDR3 nucleotides: TGTGCCAGTAGTATCGGGGACAGGTTGGTGAACACTGAAGCTTTCTTT. Protein sequence: CASSIGDRLVNTEAFF. The variable domain in full, with the rest retrieved from reference TRBV19 and TRBJ1-1, is DGGITQSPKYLFRKEGQNVTLSCEQNLNHDAMYWYRQDPGQGLRLIYYSQIVNDFQKGDIAEGYSVSREKKESFPLTVTSAQKNPTAFYLCASSIGDRLVNTEAFFGQGTRLTVV.

In its sample, this clone was seen a few times. CDR3 region: CASSIELTSATSYEQYF. CDR3 bases: TGTGCCAGTAGTATTGAGCTGACTAGCGCTACCTCCTACGAGCAGTACTTC. This chain connects TRBV19 to TRBJ2-7, with 8 positions matching TRBD2. The CDR3 sequence is 17 residues long. Germline loops: CDR1 LNHDA, CDR2 SQIVND (reference sequence). V dropped 3 bases and J dropped 0; count of bases not matched to a gene: 10. Looking up the rest from reference TRBV19 and TRBJ2-7 gives the full variable domain: DGGITQSPKYLFRKEGQNVTLSCEQNLNHDAMYWYRQDPGQGLRLIYYSQIVNDFQKGDIAEGYSVSREKKESFPLTVTSAQKNPTAFYLCASSIELTSATSYEQYFGPGTRLTVT.

This clone appeared a single time. The chain couples TRBV21-1 to TRBJ1-6; the table's D call, TRBD1, was not checked against the DNA. TRBV21-1 is flagged as a pseudogene. The CDR3 consists of 15 residues. This CDR3 reads CASRQNPQENSPLHF. The CDR3 coding sequence is TGTGCCAGTAGACAGAACCCACAAGAAAATTCACCCCTCCACTTT.

The rearrangement links TRBV7-2 to TRBJ2-1; no clear D gene. Trimming removed 3 bases from V and 7 bases from J, with 13 bases in between. The length of the CDR3 is 14 residues. Germline CDR1 SGHTA, CDR2 FQGNSA. The CDR3 sequence: CASSFSYVNNEQFF. In DNA form, the CDR3 reads TGTGCCAGCAGCTTTTCCTACGTGAATAATGAGCAGTTCTTC.

The chain carries TRBV6-2 or TRBV6-3 and TRBJ2-7; tentative D call: TRBD2 (5 bases). The germline gives CDR1 MNHEY, CDR2 SVGEGT. The germline V and J ends were trimmed by 6 bases and 5 bases, with 17 bases remaining between them. This CDR3 region has 14 residues. The CDR3 loop reads CASSHRRGWDEQYF. The CDR3 nucleotides read TGTGCCAGCAGCCACCGACGGGGTTGGGACGAGCAGTACTTC.

The rearrangement uses TRBV18 and TRBJ2-1; D not certain. The V end was cut by 3 bases, the J end by 2 bases, with 5 bases between. Germline V gene data show CDR1 as KGHSH and CDR2 as LQKENI. The CDR3 runs 13 residues. CDR3 loop: CASSPSTYNEQFF. The CDR3 DNA reads as TGTGCCAGCTCACCGTCAACCTACAATGAGCAGTTCTTC. The full variable domain, rest sourced from reference TRBV18 and TRBJ2-1, is NAGVMQNPRHLVRRRGQEARLRCSPMKGHSHVYWYRQLPEEGLKFMVYLQKENIIDESGMPKERFSAEFPKEGPSILRIQQVVRGDSAAYFCASSPSTYNEQFFGPGTRLTVL.